This T cell receptor (beta chain) was found in a study of blood T cell repertoires in COVID-19 (dated by TCRdb to the early 2020s). In the study overall: The collaborator samples originated in the United States, Italy and Spain and spanned the acute and convalescent phases of COVID-19. Subjects who had been exposed to COVID-19, were actively infected with it, or had recovered from it provided the deeply sampled blood TCRbeta repertoires that made up the dataset. HLA class I and class II types, where available, came from metadata supplied by the sample provider rather than from assay-based typing. Samples were obtained from the ongoing ImmuneRACE study (first 160 participants) and from 1,000 to 1,500 subjects provided by 6 global collaborators. Nearly every sample came with metadata listing a de-identified subject ID, COVID-19 status, age in years and sex. The repertoires were released in a freely available public database meant as a resource for research on the immune response to SARS-CoV-2. The material from the prospective study consisted of cDNA or gDNA derived from T cells, B-cell-depleted T cells, or PBMCs. The paper as a whole reports these results and caveats: The amount of clinical and demographic metadata varied by source and participant and was provided uncurated.

The immunoSEQ Assay, a bias-controlled multiplex PCR, was used to amplify TCRbeta CDR3 regions from genomic DNA. In the authors' own workflow: The number of nucleated cells in each sample was estimated from the amplification of reference gene primers within the assay. To quantify the absolute abundance of each unique TCRbeta CDR3 rearrangement, sequence reads were collapsed and filtered. For each sample, productive Simpson clonality was calculated as the square root of Simpson's diversity index across productive rearrangements. TCRdb took this table from immuneACCESS and kept in-frame rearrangements with V and J called. Such tables lack part of the clones; where checked against another copy, unresolved V genes explain under half of the gap, and the rest is unexplained. V and J calls and clone size come straight from that table; D and trimming were deduced from the DNA. A total of 100,000 to 150,000 clones appear in this sample, roughly four fifths of them only once. The ten top clones hold 2% to 3% of the sample.

A word on this clone: Its antigen specificity is not known. No base qualities exist here, and no much larger clone lies one base off it.

The collaborating institutions used their own protocols to collect whole blood in K2EDTA tubes. For TCRbeta analysis, collaborator samples were shipped as frozen whole blood, as isolated PBMCs, or as DNA extracted from either sample type. This sequence was found in a man aged 45-65 years with acute or convalescent COVID-19. What was sequenced was peripheral blood.

The CDR3 here reads CSVAATQDNEQFF. The sequence in DNA is TGCAGCGTGGCAGCTACCCAGGACAATGAGCAGTTCTTC. The sequence is built from TRBV29-1 and TRBJ2-1, with the D gene not confidently named. The germline V gene encodes CDR1 SQVTM and CDR2 ANQGSEA. V sheds 6 bases and J sheds 5 bases, leaving 14 bases between their ends. The CDR3 covers 13 residues, taking in both the cysteine and the phenylalanine. Kept here is only the CDR3 DNA, which spans 39 bases and is read in frame from base 1.